This T cell receptor beta chain was identified in a study of molecular identifiers for immune sequencing clone quantification. Overall study: In the replicates, RNA derived from roughly 20,000 or 100,000 naive CD8 cells was divided into five parts, and four were sequenced.

Preparation of the bulk TCR libraries relied on previously described methods and listed TCR primers. TCRdb fed the PCR reads into MiXCR, producing one record per CDR3 protein. The table lists approximately 100,000 distinct CDR3 sequences, under 40% of them singletons. The CDR3 length is 14 residues. The germline CDR1 and CDR2 sequences are SGHVS and FNYEAQ. The V gene end was trimmed by 5 bases and the J gene end by 4 bases; junction bases not matched to a gene: 4. The rearrangement joins TRBV7-6 to TRBJ2-2; 7 nucleotides line up with TRBD2. The sequenced material came from naive CD8+ T cells from blood, with Jurkat cell RNA spiked in. As to subset: FACS-sorted CD8+CD4-CCR7+CD45RA+ naive T cells. This TCR derives from a human donor in good health. Some libraries in this study had Jurkat cell RNA spiked in. The CDR3 nucleotides are TGTGCCAGCAGCCAGATAGCGGGCACCGGGGAGCTGTTTTTT. This codes for CASSQIAGTGELFF.